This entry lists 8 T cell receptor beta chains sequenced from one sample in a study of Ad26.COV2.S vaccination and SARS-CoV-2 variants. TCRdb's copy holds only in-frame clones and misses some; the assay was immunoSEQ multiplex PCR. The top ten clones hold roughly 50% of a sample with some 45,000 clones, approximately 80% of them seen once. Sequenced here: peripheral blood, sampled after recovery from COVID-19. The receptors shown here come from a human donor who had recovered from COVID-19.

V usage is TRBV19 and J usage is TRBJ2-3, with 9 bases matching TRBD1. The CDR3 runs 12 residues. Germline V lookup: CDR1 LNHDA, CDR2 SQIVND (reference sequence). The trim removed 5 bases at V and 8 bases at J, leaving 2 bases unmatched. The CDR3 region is CASSVDRGTQYF. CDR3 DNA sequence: TGTGCCAGTAGTGTGGACAGGGGTACGCAGTATTTT.

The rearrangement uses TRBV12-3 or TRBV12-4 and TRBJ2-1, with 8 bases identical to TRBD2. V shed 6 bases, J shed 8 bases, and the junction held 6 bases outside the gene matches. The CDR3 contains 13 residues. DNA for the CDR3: TGTGCCAGCAGACTGAGCGGGGGAGATGAGCAGTTCTTC. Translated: CASRLSGGDEQFF.

The CDR3 region has the DNA TGTGCCATTCTGATCGGGAGGCGAAGGCCTGAAGCTTTCTTT. Translation gives CAILIGRRRPEAFF. The chain recombines TRBV21-1 with TRBJ1-1. TRBV21-1 is shown as a pseudogene. The CDR3 runs to 14 residues.

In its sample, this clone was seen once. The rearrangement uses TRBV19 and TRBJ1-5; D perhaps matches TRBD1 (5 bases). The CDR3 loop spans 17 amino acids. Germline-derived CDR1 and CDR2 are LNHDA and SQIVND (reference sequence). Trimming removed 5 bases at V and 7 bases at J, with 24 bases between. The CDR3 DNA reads TGTGCCAGTAGTCCTAGGGGCCCTATATCCGGGAAACAGCCCCAGCATTTT. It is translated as CASSPRGPISGKQPQHF.

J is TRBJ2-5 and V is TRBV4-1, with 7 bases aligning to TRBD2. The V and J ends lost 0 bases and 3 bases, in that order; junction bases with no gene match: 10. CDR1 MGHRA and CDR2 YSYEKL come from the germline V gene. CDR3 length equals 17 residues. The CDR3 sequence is CASSQDPSAGREETQYF. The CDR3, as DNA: TGCGCCAGCAGCCAAGATCCCTCCGCAGGGAGGGAAGAGACCCAGTACTTC.

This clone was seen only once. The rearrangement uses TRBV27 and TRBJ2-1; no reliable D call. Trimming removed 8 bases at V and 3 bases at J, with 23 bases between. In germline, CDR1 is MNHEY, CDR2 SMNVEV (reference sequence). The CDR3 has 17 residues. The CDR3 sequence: CASYLLSGGLHYNEQFF. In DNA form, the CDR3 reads TGTGCCAGCTACCTGTTGTCGGGTGGGCTCCACTACAATGAGCAGTTCTTC.

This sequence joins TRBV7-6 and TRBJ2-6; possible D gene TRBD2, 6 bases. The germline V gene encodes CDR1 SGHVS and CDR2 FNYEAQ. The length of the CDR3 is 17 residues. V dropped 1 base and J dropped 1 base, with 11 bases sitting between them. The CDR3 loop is CASSLGRARSGANVLTF. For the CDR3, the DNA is TGTGCCAGCAGCTTAGGGAGGGCGCGGTCTGGGGCCAACGTCCTGACTTTC.

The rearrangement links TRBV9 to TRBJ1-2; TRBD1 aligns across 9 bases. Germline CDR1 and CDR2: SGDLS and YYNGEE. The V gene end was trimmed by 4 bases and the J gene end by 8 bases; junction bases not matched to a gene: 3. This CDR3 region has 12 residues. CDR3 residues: CASSITGGGYTF. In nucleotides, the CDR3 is TGTGCCAGCAGCATAACAGGGGGCGGCTACACCTTC.